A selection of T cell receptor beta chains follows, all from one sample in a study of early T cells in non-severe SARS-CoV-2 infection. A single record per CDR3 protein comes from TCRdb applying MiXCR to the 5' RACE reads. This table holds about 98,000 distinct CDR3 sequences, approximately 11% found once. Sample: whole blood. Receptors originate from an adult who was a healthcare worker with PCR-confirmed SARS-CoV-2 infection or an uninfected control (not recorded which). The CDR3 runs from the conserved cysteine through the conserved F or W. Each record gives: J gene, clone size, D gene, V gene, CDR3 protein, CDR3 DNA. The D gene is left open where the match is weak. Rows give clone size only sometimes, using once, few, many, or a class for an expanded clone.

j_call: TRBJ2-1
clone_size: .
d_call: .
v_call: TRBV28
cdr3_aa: CASSLEGNEQFF
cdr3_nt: TGTGCCAGCAGTTTAGAAGGCAATGAGCAGTTCTTC

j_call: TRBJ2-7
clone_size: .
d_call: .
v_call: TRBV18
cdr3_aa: CASSISNGGNYEQYF
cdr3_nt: TGTGCCAGCTCAATCTCGAATGGGGGGAACTACGAGCAGTACTTC

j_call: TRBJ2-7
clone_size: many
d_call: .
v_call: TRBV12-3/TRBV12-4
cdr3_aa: CASSLVTGEQYF
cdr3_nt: TGTGCCAGCAGCTTAGTGACGGGTGAACAGTACTTC

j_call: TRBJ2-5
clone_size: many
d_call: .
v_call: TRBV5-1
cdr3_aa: CASSLTDETQYF
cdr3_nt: TGCGCCAGCAGCTTGACAGATGAGACCCAGTACTTC

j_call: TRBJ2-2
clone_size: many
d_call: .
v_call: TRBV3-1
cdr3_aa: CASSHGWTGELFF
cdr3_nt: TGTGCCAGCAGCCATGGCTGGACCGGGGAGCTGTTTTTT

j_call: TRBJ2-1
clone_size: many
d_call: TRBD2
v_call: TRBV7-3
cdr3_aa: CASSSGRAGERNEQFF
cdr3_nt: TGTGCCAGCAGCAGCGGCCGAGCGGGAGAAAGGAATGAGCAGTTCTTC

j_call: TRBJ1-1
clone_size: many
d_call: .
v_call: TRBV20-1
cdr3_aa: CSAREGMLNTEAFF
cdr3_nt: TGCAGTGCTAGAGAGGGCATGCTGAACACTGAAGCTTTCTTT

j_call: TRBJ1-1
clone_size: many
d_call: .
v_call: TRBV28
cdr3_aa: CASSLPTRGGGEAFF
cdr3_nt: TGTGCCAGCAGTTTACCTACTCGAGGGGGAGGTGAAGCTTTCTTT

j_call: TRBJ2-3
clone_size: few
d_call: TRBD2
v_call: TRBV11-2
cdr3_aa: CASSSGLAGGPNTQYF
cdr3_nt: TGTGCCAGCAGCTCAGGACTAGCGGGGGGGCCGAATACGCAGTATTTT

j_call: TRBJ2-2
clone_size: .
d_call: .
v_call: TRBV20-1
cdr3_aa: CSARALATNTGELFF
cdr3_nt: TGCAGTGCTAGAGCGCTAGCGACGAACACCGGGGAGCTGTTTTTT

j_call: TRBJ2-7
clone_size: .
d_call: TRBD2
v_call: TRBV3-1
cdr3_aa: CASSQGLAREQYF
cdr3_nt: TGTGCCAGCAGCCAAGGACTAGCGCGCGAGCAGTACTTC

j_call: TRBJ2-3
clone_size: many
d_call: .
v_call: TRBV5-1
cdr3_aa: CASSFRDPNTDTQYF
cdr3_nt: TGCGCCAGCAGCTTCCGGGACCCGAACACAGATACGCAGTATTTT

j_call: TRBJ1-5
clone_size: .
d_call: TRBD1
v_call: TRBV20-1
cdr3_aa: CSASQGAWNQPQHF
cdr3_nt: TGCAGTGCTTCACAGGGGGCTTGGAATCAGCCCCAGCATTTT

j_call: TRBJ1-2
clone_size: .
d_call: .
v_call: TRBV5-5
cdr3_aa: CASSPGQFPEGYTF
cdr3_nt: TGTGCCAGCAGCCCAGGACAGTTCCCCGAGGGCTACACCTTC

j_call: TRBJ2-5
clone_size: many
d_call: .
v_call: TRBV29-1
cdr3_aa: CSVEWNSGEETQYF
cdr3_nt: TGCAGCGTTGAATGGAATAGCGGTGAAGAGACCCAGTACTTC

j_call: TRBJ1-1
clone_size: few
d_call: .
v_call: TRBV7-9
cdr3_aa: CASSLGGEDTEAFF
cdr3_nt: TGTGCCAGCAGCTTAGGAGGAGAGGACACTGAAGCTTTCTTT

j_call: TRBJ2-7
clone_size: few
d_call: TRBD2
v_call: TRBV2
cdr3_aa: CASGGDGLYEQYF
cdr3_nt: TGTGCCAGCGGGGGGGACGGCCTCTACGAGCAGTACTTC

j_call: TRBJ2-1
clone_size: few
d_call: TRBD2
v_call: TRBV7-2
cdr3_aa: CASSSRTSGGLNEQFF
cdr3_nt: TGTGCCAGCAGCTCCAGGACTAGCGGGGGCCTCAATGAGCAGTTCTTC

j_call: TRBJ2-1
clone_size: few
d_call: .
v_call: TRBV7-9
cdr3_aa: CASSYTGATEQFF
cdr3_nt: TGTGCCAGCAGCTACACGGGAGCCACTGAGCAGTTCTTC

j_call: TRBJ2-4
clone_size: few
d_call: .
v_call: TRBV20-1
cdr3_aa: CSARLAKNIQYF
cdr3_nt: TGCAGTGCGCGCCTTGCCAAAAACATTCAGTACTTC

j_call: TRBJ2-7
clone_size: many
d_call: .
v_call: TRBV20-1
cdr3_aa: CSANPSAWPSYEQYF
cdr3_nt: TGCAGTGCTAACCCCTCGGCTTGGCCTTCCTACGAGCAGTACTTC

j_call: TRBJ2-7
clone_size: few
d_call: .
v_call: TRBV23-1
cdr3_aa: CASSQTGGVKATYEQYF
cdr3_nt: TGCGCCAGCAGTCAGACCGGAGGAGTAAAGGCGACCTACGAGCAGTACTTC

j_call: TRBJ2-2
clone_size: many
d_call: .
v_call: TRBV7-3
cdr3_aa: CASSPDTNTGELFF
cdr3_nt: TGTGCCAGCAGCCCGGACACCAACACCGGGGAGCTGTTTTTT

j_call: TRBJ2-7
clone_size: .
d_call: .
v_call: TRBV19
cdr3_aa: CASSIGTGEGYEQYF
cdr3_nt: TGTGCCAGTAGTATCGGCACAGGTGAGGGCTACGAGCAGTACTTC

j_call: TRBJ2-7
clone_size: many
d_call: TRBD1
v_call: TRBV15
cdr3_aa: CATSRAGTAISYEQYF
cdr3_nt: TGTGCCACCAGCAGAGCTGGGACAGCCATCTCCTACGAGCAGTACTTC

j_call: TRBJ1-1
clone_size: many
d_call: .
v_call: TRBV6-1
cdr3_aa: CASSESGGAWNTEAFF
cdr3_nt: TGTGCCAGCAGTGAAAGCGGGGGCGCGTGGAACACTGAAGCTTTCTTT

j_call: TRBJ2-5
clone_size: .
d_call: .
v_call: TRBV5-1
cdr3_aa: CASSRGTPGETQYF
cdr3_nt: TGCGCCAGCAGCCGCGGGACTCCAGGCGAGACCCAGTACTTC

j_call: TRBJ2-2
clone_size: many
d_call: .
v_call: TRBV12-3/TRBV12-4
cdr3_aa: CASRSGTGELFF
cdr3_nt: TGTGCCAGCAGGTCCGGGACCGGGGAGCTGTTTTTT

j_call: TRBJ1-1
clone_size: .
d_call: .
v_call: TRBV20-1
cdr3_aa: CSAIQPQGNTEAFF
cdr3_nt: TGCAGTGCTATACAGCCTCAGGGGAACACTGAAGCTTTCTTT

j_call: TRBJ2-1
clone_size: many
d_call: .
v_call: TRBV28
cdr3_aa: CASSSGAYNEQFF
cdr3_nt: TGTGCCAGCAGTTCAGGCGCCTACAATGAGCAGTTCTTC

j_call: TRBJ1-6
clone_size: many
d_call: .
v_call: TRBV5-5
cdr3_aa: CASSFARGNSPLHF
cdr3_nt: TGTGCCAGCAGCTTCGCCAGGGGAAATTCACCCCTCCACTTT